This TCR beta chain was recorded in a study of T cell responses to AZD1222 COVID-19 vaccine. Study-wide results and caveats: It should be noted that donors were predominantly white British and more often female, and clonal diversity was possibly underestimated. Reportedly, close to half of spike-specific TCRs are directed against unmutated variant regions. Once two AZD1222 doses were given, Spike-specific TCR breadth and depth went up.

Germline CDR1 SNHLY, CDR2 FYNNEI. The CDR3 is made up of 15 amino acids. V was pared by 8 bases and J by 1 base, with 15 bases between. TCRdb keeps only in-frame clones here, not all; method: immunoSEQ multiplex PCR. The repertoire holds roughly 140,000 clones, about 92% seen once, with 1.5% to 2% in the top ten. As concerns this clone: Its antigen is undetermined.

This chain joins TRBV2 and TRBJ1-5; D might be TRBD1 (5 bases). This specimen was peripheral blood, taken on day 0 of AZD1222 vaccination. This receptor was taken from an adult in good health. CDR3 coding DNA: TGTGCCAGCTCCACTTGGGGGAGGAGCAATCAGCCCCAGCATTTT. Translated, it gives CASSTWGRSNQPQHF.